The rows below give T cell receptor beta chains drawn from one sample of a study of neurological immune-mediated disorders. Each CDR3 protein gets one entry after TCRdb re-called the 5' RACE reads with MiXCR. In the table there are some 66,000 distinct CDR3 sequences, roughly 4.5% of which are singletons. The sample consisted of PBMCs. These receptors were taken from a man under 40 with multiple sclerosis. CDR3s include the opening cysteine and the closing phenylalanine or tryptophan. Fields, in order: clone size, V gene, J gene, D gene, CDR3 DNA, CDR3 protein. D genes are given only for firm matches. Part of the rows lack a size; the others show once, few, many or a class for expanded clones.

abundance: NA
v_gene: TRBV20-1
j_gene: TRBJ1-5
d_gene: NA
CDR3nt: TGCAGTGCTCGGATCAGGGGAGAGAGCAATCAGCCCCAGAATTTT
CDR3aa: CSARIRGESNQPQNF

abundance: few
v_gene: TRBV7-9
j_gene: TRBJ1-1
d_gene: NA
CDR3nt: TGTGCCAGCAGCTTAGGTTTGTGGCTCAACACTGAAGCTTTCTTT
CDR3aa: CASSLGLWLNTEAFF

abundance: many
v_gene: TRBV4-1
j_gene: TRBJ1-2
d_gene: NA
CDR3nt: TGCGCCAGCAGCCAAGATATCGGATATGGCTACACCTTC
CDR3aa: CASSQDIGYGYTF

abundance: many
v_gene: TRBV20-1
j_gene: TRBJ1-3
d_gene: NA
CDR3nt: TGCAGTGCTGACAGTCGGGGGTCTGGAAACACCATATATTTT
CDR3aa: CSADSRGSGNTIYF

abundance: few
v_gene: TRBV7-9
j_gene: TRBJ1-2
d_gene: NA
CDR3nt: TGTGCCAGCAGCTTTCCTCTAGCAGGGGAAGGCTATGGCTACACCTTC
CDR3aa: CASSFPLAGEGYGYTF

abundance: few
v_gene: TRBV7-8
j_gene: TRBJ2-7
d_gene: TRBD2
CDR3nt: TGTGCCAGCAGTCCCAAGCGGGGGGGCCTAGACGAGCAGTACTTC
CDR3aa: CASSPKRGGLDEQYF

abundance: many
v_gene: TRBV7-9
j_gene: TRBJ1-1
d_gene: NA
CDR3nt: TGTGCCAGCAGCTTAATGCAGGGCGCTGAAGCTTTCTTT
CDR3aa: CASSLMQGAEAFF

abundance: many
v_gene: TRBV12-3/TRBV12-4
j_gene: TRBJ1-1
d_gene: TRBD1
CDR3nt: TGTGCCAGCAGCCGCCCATCGGGACAGGCGAACACTGAAGCTTTCTTT
CDR3aa: CASSRPSGQANTEAFF

abundance: once
v_gene: TRBV5-8
j_gene: TRBJ1-1
d_gene: NA
CDR3nt: NA
CDR3aa: CASSFYICSARGTGDTEAFF

abundance: few
v_gene: TRBV5-1
j_gene: TRBJ2-1
d_gene: TRBD2
CDR3nt: TGCGCCAGCAGCAGCGGGACTAGTAAAATCTTC
CDR3aa: CASSSGTSKIF

abundance: many
v_gene: TRBV12-3/TRBV12-4
j_gene: TRBJ2-7
d_gene: TRBD2
CDR3nt: TGTGCCAGCAGACCCGCTAGCGGGGGGGCCGGTGAGCAGTACTTC
CDR3aa: CASRPASGGAGEQYF

abundance: few
v_gene: TRBV6-5
j_gene: TRBJ1-1
d_gene: TRBD1
CDR3nt: TGTGCCAGCAGTTCTACAGGGGGGAACACTGAAGCTTTCTTT
CDR3aa: CASSSTGGNTEAFF

abundance: many
v_gene: TRBV5-4
j_gene: TRBJ2-7
d_gene: NA
CDR3nt: TGTGCCAGCAGCCCGGAGGGGGCGGCATTCTACGAGCAGTACTTC
CDR3aa: CASSPEGAAFYEQYF

abundance: NA
v_gene: TRBV10-2
j_gene: TRBJ1-1
d_gene: TRBD1
CDR3nt: TGCGCCGGAGGGACAGGGCTTGAAGCTTTCTTT
CDR3aa: CAGGTGLEAFF

abundance: NA
v_gene: TRBV5-1
j_gene: TRBJ2-7
d_gene: NA
CDR3nt: TGCGCCAGCAGCCTCCAGGAAGGATTATACGAGCAGTACTTC
CDR3aa: CASSLQEGLYEQYF

abundance: many
v_gene: TRBV14
j_gene: TRBJ2-5
d_gene: TRBD1
CDR3nt: TGTGCCAGCAGCACCTGGGGACAGGACCAAGAGACCCAGTACTTC
CDR3aa: CASSTWGQDQETQYF

abundance: many
v_gene: TRBV14
j_gene: TRBJ2-6
d_gene: TRBD2
CDR3nt: TGTGCCAGCAGCCAGGGGGGGGCTGGGGCCAACGTCCTGACTTTC
CDR3aa: CASSQGGAGANVLTF

abundance: few
v_gene: TRBV29-1
j_gene: TRBJ1-5
d_gene: TRBD1
CDR3nt: TGCAGCGCCGGGGGACAGGGACAGCCCCAGCATTTT
CDR3aa: CSAGGQGQPQHF

abundance: NA
v_gene: TRBV5-1
j_gene: TRBJ1-1
d_gene: NA
CDR3nt: TGCGCCAGCAGCTTGGACGGGGGCCGGGACAAGGGATCTGGGCCAGCGAACACTGAAGCTTTCTTT
CDR3aa: CASSLDGGRDKGSGPANTEAFF

abundance: NA
v_gene: TRBV5-6
j_gene: TRBJ2-7
d_gene: NA
CDR3nt: TGTGCCAGCAGCTACGGGACTTCCAGCTCCTACGAGCAGTACTTC
CDR3aa: CASSYGTSSSYEQYF

abundance: NA
v_gene: TRBV27
j_gene: TRBJ1-5
d_gene: NA
CDR3nt: TGTGCCAGCAGTCCTCAACCACAGGGTAATCAGCCCCAGAATTTT
CDR3aa: CASSPQPQGNQPQNF

abundance: many
v_gene: TRBV4-2
j_gene: TRBJ2-3
d_gene: NA
CDR3nt: TGTGCCAGCAGCCAAGGAAATATTTTCACAGATACGCAGTATTTT
CDR3aa: CASSQGNIFTDTQYF

abundance: many
v_gene: TRBV10-3
j_gene: TRBJ1-1
d_gene: NA
CDR3nt: TGTGCCATCAGTGAGTCTAGATCTAACCCTGAAGCTTTCTTT
CDR3aa: CAISESRSNPEAFF

abundance: NA
v_gene: TRBV12-3/TRBV12-4
j_gene: TRBJ1-5
d_gene: TRBD1
CDR3nt: TGTGCCAGCAGTCCGGACAGGAGCAATCAGCCCCAGAATTTT
CDR3aa: CASSPDRSNQPQNF

abundance: few
v_gene: TRBV15
j_gene: TRBJ1-1
d_gene: NA
CDR3nt: TGTGCCACCAGCAGAGGGGAGTTTGGAGACACTGAAGCTTTCTTT
CDR3aa: CATSRGEFGDTEAFF

abundance: many
v_gene: TRBV5-1
j_gene: TRBJ1-1
d_gene: NA
CDR3nt: TGCGCCAGCAGCTTGGCGGGTCGCACTGAAGCTTTCTTT
CDR3aa: CASSLAGRTEAFF

abundance: many
v_gene: TRBV20-1
j_gene: TRBJ1-2
d_gene: NA
CDR3nt: TGCAGTGCCGGGACCGACCTTAACTATGGCTACACCTTC
CDR3aa: CSAGTDLNYGYTF

abundance: many
v_gene: TRBV24-1
j_gene: TRBJ2-4
d_gene: NA
CDR3nt: TGTGCCACCAGTGATCCGGACAGAAACATTCAGTACTTC
CDR3aa: CATSDPDRNIQYF

abundance: few
v_gene: TRBV7-2
j_gene: TRBJ2-1
d_gene: NA
CDR3nt: TGTGCCAGCAGCTTAGGCGGCTACAGGAACAATGAGCAGTTCTTC
CDR3aa: CASSLGGYRNNEQFF

abundance: many
v_gene: TRBV4-1
j_gene: TRBJ2-1
d_gene: NA
CDR3nt: TGCGCCAGCAGCCACCTCACAGGGTCCTCCTACAATGAGCAGTTCTTC
CDR3aa: CASSHLTGSSYNEQFF

abundance: few
v_gene: TRBV20-1
j_gene: TRBJ1-1
d_gene: NA
CDR3nt: TGCAGTGCTAGAGATCTTTGGGACGCGCCAGAAGCTTTCTTT
CDR3aa: CSARDLWDAPEAFF

abundance: once
v_gene: TRBV24-1
j_gene: TRBJ1-5
d_gene: NA
CDR3nt: TGTGCCACCAGTGATACCACAGGGTCTGGCAATCAGCCACAGCATTTT
CDR3aa: CATSDTTGSGNQPQHF

abundance: many
v_gene: TRBV4-1
j_gene: TRBJ2-7
d_gene: TRBD1
CDR3nt: TGCGCCAGCAGCCGGACGACAGGGATCTCCTACGAGCAGTACTTC
CDR3aa: CASSRTTGISYEQYF

abundance: NA
v_gene: TRBV6-5
j_gene: TRBJ1-1
d_gene: NA
CDR3nt: TGTGCCAGCAACTTTCCGGGACAGAACACTGAAGCTTTCTTT
CDR3aa: CASNFPGQNTEAFF